This record looks at one T cell receptor (beta chain) sequence and its context. Its antigen specificity is not known. Within one base of it there is no much larger clone, and no base qualities were kept. The data derive from a study of T-cell memory formation after mild COVID-19 (dated by TCRdb to about 2021). Describing the broader study: TCR sequence clusters from the two donors were largely donor specific. The cohort comprised two young, previously healthy adult volunteers, one female and one male. In two donors, T-cell clones that expanded and contracted after mild COVID-19 were followed by sequencing TCRalpha and TCRbeta repertoires longitudinally. Broader findings and caveats from the paper: The second-wave clones that peaked on day 37 were not confirmed to be SARS-CoV-2 specific. Contracting CD4+ clones appeared mostly in the CM and EM memory subsets, whereas CD8+ clones were enriched in EMRA. Balanced CD4/CD8 phenotypes were observed for clones contracting from day 15 to 85, whereas a bias towards CD4+ was observed for a second wave of clones expanding from day 15 to 37. The study covered only a couple of mild cases, and larger cohorts including severe cases with pre-infection samples were considered necessary. Some responding clones were detected in pre-infection memory, which suggested that pre-existing cross-reactive memory T cells had joined the SARS-CoV-2 response.

The germline V gene provides CDR1 SGHVS and CDR2 FQNEAQ. The V end loses 8 bases and the J end loses 4 bases, and a stretch of 23 bases separates them. The cysteine opens and the phenylalanine closes a CDR3 of 17 amino acids. Kept here is only the CDR3 DNA, which spans 51 bases and is read in frame from base 1. TCRdb shows the sequencer as Illumina NovaSeq 6000. Using 5'RACE with constant-segment primers, TCRalpha and TCRbeta cDNA libraries were constructed, with sample barcodes and unique molecular identifiers added in the process. Trizol reagent was used to extract RNA from every sample. Amplification of the libraries took two PCR steps, and the second step added a second sample barcode plus Illumina TruSeq adapters. The libraries were sequenced on an Illumina NovaSeq using 2 x 150 bp paired-end reads. The authors' analysis ran thus. Demultiplexing of reads and collapsing into UMI-guided consensus sequences were performed with migec v1.2.7. Using mixcr v2.1.11, the UMI consensuses were aligned to TRA and TRB V and J templates and assembled into clonotypes. A clonotype was counted as expanded or contracted only if both edgeR and NoisET called the change significant, with noise models trained on biological replicates. edgeR calls used a false discovery rate-adjusted p below 0.01 and a log2 fold-change threshold of 1. PCA with hierarchical clustering of max-normalized trajectories of the 1000 most abundant clonotypes was used as exploratory dynamics analysis. Separately sequenced CD4+ and CD8+ repertoires were used to assign the CD4 or CD8 phenotype of responding clones. The public reads were reprocessed in TCRdb via fastp at Q25 and MiXCR, keeping in-frame beta chains. Rows merge per CDR3 protein into single entries with the most common DNA and genes. None of the V and J calls come from the authors' own analysis; TCRdb made them. The sample profile shows roughly 80,000 distinct CDR3 sequences; roughly 14% of them were found once. The top ten hold around 31% of the sample.

Ficoll-Paque density gradient centrifugation was used to isolate PBMCs. What was sequenced was PBMCs or a T cell subset sorted from them (not recorded which). Recombination connected TRBV7-8 to TRBJ2-2; possibly the D gene is TRBD1, per 6 matching bases. The sequence was collected from an adult woman who had mild COVID-19 (a few samples of this study predate the infection). The sample titles of this study are shuffled in the database, so cell type and time point are left out; the donor was told from shared clones. The CDR3 sequence is CASQAGRGPQGTGELFF. The DNA sequence is as follows: TGTGCCAGCCAGGCGGGCAGGGGCCCTCAGGGCACCGGGGAGCTGTTTTTT. Supplemented by the reference TRBV7-8 and TRBJ2-2 proteins around the CDR3, the complete variable domain is GAGVSQSPRYKVAKRGQDVALRCDPISGHVSLFWYQQALGQGPEFLTYFQNEAQLDKSGLPSDRFFAERPEGSVSTLKIQRTQQEDSAVYLCASQAGRGPQGTGELFFGEGSRLTVL.